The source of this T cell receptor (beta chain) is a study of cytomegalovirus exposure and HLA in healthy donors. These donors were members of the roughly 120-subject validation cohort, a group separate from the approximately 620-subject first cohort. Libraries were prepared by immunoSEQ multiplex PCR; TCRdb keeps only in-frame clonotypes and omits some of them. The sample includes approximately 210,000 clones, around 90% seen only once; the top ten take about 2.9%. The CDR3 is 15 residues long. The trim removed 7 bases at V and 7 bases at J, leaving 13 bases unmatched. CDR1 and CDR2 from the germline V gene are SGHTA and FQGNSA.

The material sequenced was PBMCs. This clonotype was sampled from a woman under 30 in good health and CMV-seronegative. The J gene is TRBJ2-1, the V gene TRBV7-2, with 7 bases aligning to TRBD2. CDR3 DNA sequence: TGTGCCAGCACCCCTAGCGGAGGCCTGGGGAATGAGCAGTTCTTC. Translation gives CASTPSGGLGNEQFF.